This entry lists 26 T cell receptor beta chains sequenced from one sample in a study of blood T cell repertoires in COVID-19. Profiled with immunoSEQ multiplex PCR; TCRdb holds only in-frame clones, not every one. The table has 410,000 or so clones, 75% to 90% seen once. Input material: peripheral blood. The receptor source for this set is a woman between 40 and 55 years old with COVID-19, enrolled during active disease.

The chain uses TRBV6-2 or TRBV6-3 and TRBJ2-7; a possible D gene is TRBD2 (5 bases). The CDR3 has 15 residues. Looked up from germline, CDR1 is MNHEY and CDR2 is SVGEGT. Trimming took off 6 bases at V and 5 bases at J, with 20 bases between the two ends. CDR3 protein: CASSHLTRGLNEQYF. CDR3 bases: TGTGCCAGCAGCCACTTAACGCGAGGGTTGAACGAGCAGTACTTC.

J is TRBJ1-4 and V is TRBV5-1; 10 bases are shared with TRBD1. There are 16 residues in the CDR3. V was pared by 4 bases and J by 8 bases, with 11 bases of the junction left unmatched. Germline CDR1 is SGHRS and CDR2 is YFSETQ. The CDR3 sequence is CASSRTPGQGWEKLFF. The CDR3 region has the DNA TGCGCCAGCAGCAGGACTCCGGGACAGGGGTGGGAAAAACTGTTTTTT.

The J gene is TRBJ1-5, the V gene TRBV7-9, with TRBD1 matching 7 bases. Germline loops: CDR1 SEHNR, CDR2 FQNEAQ (reference sequence). After removal of 5 bases from V and 4 bases from J, the junction contained 5 bases not matched to a gene. CDR3 size: 14 residues. The CDR3 DNA is TGTGCCAGCAGCGCCGGGACAGTTAATCAGCCCCAGCATTTT. As protein: CASSAGTVNQPQHF.

The chain links TRBV14 to TRBJ2-7; 12 bases agree with TRBD2. J was trimmed by 1 base and V by 6 bases; bases with no gene match: 4. This CDR3 contains 15 residues. Germline loops: CDR1 SGHDN, CDR2 FVKESK. The CDR3 reads CASRLAGGPSYEQYF. DNA for the CDR3: TGTGCCAGCAGACTAGCGGGGGGACCTTCCTACGAGCAGTACTTC. The full variable domain, with the rest looked up from reference TRBV14 and TRBJ2-7, is EAGVTQFPSHSVIEKGQTVTLRCDPISGHDNLYWYRRVMGKEIKFLLHFVKESKQDESGMPNNRFLAERTGGTYSTLKVQPAELEDSGVYFCASRLAGGPSYEQYFGPGTRLTVT.

The CDR3 DNA is TGTGCTAGGGGATCGGCTGGAAACACCATATATTTT. This gives the protein CARGSAGNTIYF. The chain joins TRBV2 to TRBJ1-3; the D gene is possibly TRBD1 (5 bases). The CDR3 covers 12 residues. CDR1 is SNHLY and CDR2 is FYNNEI in the germline V gene.

This clone was picked up a small number of times. V gene TRBV24-1 combines with J gene TRBJ1-5; maybe TRBD1 (6 bases). V gave up 3 bases and J gave up 1 base, with 9 bases separating them. The germline gives CDR1 KGHDR, CDR2 SFDVKD. This CDR3 comprises 15 residues. The CDR3: CATSDGRGSNQPQHF. CDR3 nucleotide sequence: TGTGCCACCAGTGATGGGAGGGGGAGCAATCAGCCCCAGCATTTT.

For this clone: The same CDR3 also results from other DNA sequences found in this sample. The chain has TRBV27 and TRBJ1-1, with 7 bases that match TRBD1. Trimming at V came to 2 bases and at J to 2 bases, leaving 2 bases not matched to a gene. The CDR3 length is 14 residues. Germline V gives CDR1 MNHEY, CDR2 SMNVEV (reference sequence). This chain's CDR3 is CASSLVGGNTEAFF. The CDR3 DNA reads TGTGCCAGCAGTTTAGTAGGGGGCAACACTGAAGCTTTCTTT.

This chain links TRBV18 with TRBJ1-4; the D is unclear. The V and J ends lost 6 bases and 3 bases respectively, with 17 bases between them. CDR1 is KGHSH, CDR2 LQKENI, per germline. This CDR3 is built from 16 residues. CDR3 nucleotides: TGTGCCAGCTCGATGAGCCTGGGAGGCGCTAATGAAAAACTGTTTTTT. The encoded protein is CASSMSLGGANEKLFF.

The V gene is TRBV11-3, the J gene TRBJ2-1, with D possibly being TRBD1 (5 bases). There are 13 residues in the CDR3. Germline assignment: CDR1 SGHNT and CDR2 YENEEA. The V end was cut by 5 bases, the J end by 6 bases, with 11 bases between. The CDR3 sequence is CASSPMTVNEQFF. The CDR3 coding sequence is TGTGCCAGCAGCCCGATGACAGTCAATGAGCAGTTCTTC.

V and J are TRBV6-2 or TRBV6-3 and TRBJ1-2, with unresolved D. The CDR3 loop spans 16 amino acids. With 2 bases removed from V and 4 bases from J, the gap between germline ends came to 17 bases. Germline lookup yields CDR1 MNHEY and CDR2 SVGEGT. DNA of the CDR3: TGTGCCAGCAGTTACGACCCCTTTGCGGGGAGCTATGGCTACACCTTC. Translation gives CASSYDPFAGSYGYTF.

The J gene is TRBJ2-3, the V gene TRBV30, with TRBD2 matching over 8 bases. The CDR3 contains 16 residues. J lost 3 bases, V lost 0 bases, and 8 bases had no gene match. Germline lookup yields CDR1 GTSNPN and CDR2 SVGIG (reference sequence). The CDR3 DNA reads TGTGCCTGGAGTGTAATAGCGGGACGGGGAACAGATACGCAGTATTTT. It is translated as CAWSVIAGRGTDTQYF.

The chain carries TRBV28 and TRBJ1-4; TRBD1 aligns across 9 bases. With 6 bases clipped from V and 8 bases from J, the junction kept 10 bases outside the gene matches. In germline, CDR1 is MDHEN, CDR2 SYDVKM. CDR3 length equals 15 residues. CDR3 nucleotide sequence: TGTGCCAGCAGCTACCCTACGGGGACAGGGGAAAAACTGTTTTTT. Translated, it gives CASSYPTGTGEKLFF.

The chain uses TRBV19 and TRBJ1-1; TRBD1 matches 8 bases. The CDR3 length is 12 residues. Germline V gives CDR1 LNHDA, CDR2 SQIVND (reference sequence). With 4 bases clipped from V and 8 bases from J, the junction kept 3 bases outside the gene matches. For the CDR3, the DNA is TGTGCCAGTAGTACGAGGACAGGGGAAGCTTTCTTT. Translated, it gives CASSTRTGEAFF.

The gene calls are TRBV9 and TRBJ2-1; a possible D gene is TRBD2 (6 bases). The germline CDR1 and CDR2 sequences are SGDLS and YYNGEE. Between the trimmed V and J ends, which lost 3 bases and 6 bases, there was a span of 16 bases. The CDR3 has 15 amino acids. The CDR3 protein is CASSGRDFGGNEQFF. The CDR3 nucleotides are TGTGCCAGCAGCGGCCGGGACTTTGGAGGCAATGAGCAGTTCTTC.

This clone appeared once. This chain uses TRBV24-1 with TRBJ2-3; D is ambiguous. This CDR3 has 13 residues. Germline CDR1 and CDR2: KGHDR and SFDVKD. Between the trimmed V and J ends, which lost 4 bases and 0 bases, there was a span of 4 bases. CDR3 loop: CATSDSSTDTQYF. DNA of the CDR3: TGTGCCACCAGTGACTCTAGCACAGATACGCAGTATTTT.

V and J are TRBV19 and TRBJ1-5; 10 bases agree with TRBD1. This CDR3 has 17 residues. CDR1 LNHDA and CDR2 SQIVND come from the germline V gene (reference sequence). V lost 6 bases to trimming and J lost 3 bases; unmatched junction nucleotides: 11. The CDR3 sequence: CASSPQPGTGDNQPQHF. The CDR3 DNA sequence: TGTGCCAGTAGCCCCCAACCCGGGACAGGGGACAATCAGCCCCAGCATTTT. The full variable domain, with the rest looked up from reference TRBV19 and TRBJ1-5, is DGGITQSPKYLFRKEGQNVTLSCEQNLNHDAMYWYRQDPGQGLRLIYYSQIVNDFQKGDIAEGYSVSREKKESFPLTVTSAQKNPTAFYLCASSPQPGTGDNQPQHFGDGTRLSIL.

The chain combines TRBV9 with TRBJ1-4; TRBD1 agrees at 8 bases. The CDR3 spans 15 residues. The junction had 9 bases not matched to a gene; V was cut back by 4 bases and J by 7 bases. Per the germline V gene, CDR1 is SGDLS and CDR2 is YYNGEE. CDR3 sequence: CASSTDRGSGEKLFF. The CDR3 bases are TGTGCCAGCAGCACCGACAGGGGTTCAGGTGAAAAACTGTTTTTT.

The gene calls are TRBV10-3 and TRBJ1-5; 8 bases line up with TRBD1. V trimming: 4 bases; J trimming: 0 bases; junction bases outside the gene matches: 5. Germline V lookup: CDR1 ENHRY, CDR2 SYGVKD. The CDR3 has 16 residues. CDR3 bases: TGTGCCATCAGTGGGACAGGGCTCCCTAGCAATCAGCCCCAGCATTTT. Its translation is CAISGTGLPSNQPQHF.

As to this clone: Other nucleotide sequences in the sample specify the same CDR3. V gene TRBV5-1 combines with J gene TRBJ2-5; D ambiguous. The CDR3 is 13 amino acids. In germline, CDR1 is SGHRS, CDR2 YFSETQ. With 0 bases removed from V and 5 bases from J, the gap between germline ends came to 8 bases. CDR3 DNA sequence: TGCGCCAGCAGCTTGGGTTCCGGGGAGACCCAGTACTTC. It is translated as CASSLGSGETQYF. Using reference TRBV5-1 and TRBJ2-5 for the parts outside the CDR3, the full variable domain is KAGVTQTPRYLIKTRGQQVTLSCSPISGHRSVSWYQQTPGQGLQFLFEYFSETQRNKGNFPGRFSGRQFSNSRSEMNVSTLELGDSALYLCASSLGSGETQYFGPGTRLLVL.

The rearrangement links TRBV19 to TRBJ2-7; D perhaps matches TRBD2 (5 bases). The V gene's germline CDR1 is LNHDA and CDR2 SQIVND (reference sequence). The ends were cut back, 4 bases at V and 6 bases at J, with 16 bases in the middle. The CDR3 runs to 14 residues. The CDR3 protein is CASSTDGERAEQYF. The CDR3 nucleotides read TGTGCCAGTAGTACCGACGGCGAGAGGGCCGAGCAGTACTTC.

The chain joins TRBV18 to TRBJ1-5; D might be TRBD1 (6 bases). From germline, CDR1 is KGHSH and CDR2 LQKENI. The germline V and J ends were trimmed by 3 bases and 9 bases, with 12 bases remaining between them. This CDR3 contains 13 residues. The CDR3 spells CASSPSKTGPQHF. CDR3 coding DNA: TGTGCCAGCTCACCTTCCAAGACAGGGCCCCAGCATTTT.

The chain carries TRBV5-4 and TRBJ1-2; D call uncertain. Trimming left V 3 bases short and J 8 bases short, with 20 bases between. The germline CDR1 and CDR2 sequences are SGHNT and YYREEE (reference sequence). The CDR3 loop spans 15 amino acids. The DNA for the CDR3 is TGTGCCAGCAGCTCCATCCATGGCATAAAGTACGGCTACACCTTC. It yields the protein CASSSIHGIKYGYTF.

The rearrangement links TRBV5-1 to TRBJ2-3, with 9 bases identical to TRBD2. J was trimmed by 6 bases and V by 0 bases; bases with no gene match: 8. Looked up from germline, CDR1 is SGHRS and CDR2 is YFSETQ. The CDR3 consists of 16 residues. The CDR3 is CASSLEIAGEGDTQYF. CDR3 nucleotides: TGCGCCAGCAGCTTGGAAATAGCGGGAGAGGGGGATACGCAGTATTTT. The full variable domain, with the rest looked up from reference TRBV5-1 and TRBJ2-3, is KAGVTQTPRYLIKTRGQQVTLSCSPISGHRSVSWYQQTPGQGLQFLFEYFSETQRNKGNFPGRFSGRQFSNSRSEMNVSTLELGDSALYLCASSLEIAGEGDTQYFGPGTRLTVL.

The CDR3 loop reads CSASDRNDRISNQPQHF. DNA for the CDR3: TGCAGTGCTAGTGATCGCAACGACAGGATAAGCAATCAGCCCCAGCATTTT. The gene calls are TRBV20-1 and TRBJ1-5; D may be TRBD1 (6 bases). Trimming removed 3 bases at V and 1 base at J, with 19 bases between. The CDR3 is made up of 17 amino acids. CDR1 is DFQATT and CDR2 is SNEGSKA in the germline V gene (reference sequence).

The CDR3 DNA is TGCGCCAGCAGTGAGGTTGGGGCCATGAACACTGAAGCTTTCTTT. It codes for CASSEVGAMNTEAFF. The J gene is TRBJ1-1, the V gene TRBV10-2; D is possibly TRBD1 (5 bases). There are 15 residues in the CDR3. Deletions cut 2 bases from V and 0 bases from J, with 10 bases between. Germline V lookup: CDR1 WSHSY, CDR2 SAAADI.

The chain joins TRBV18 to TRBJ1-1; TRBD1 agrees at 9 bases. The CDR3 is 15 residues long. Germline loops: CDR1 KGHSH, CDR2 LQKENI. The junction had 7 bases not matched to a gene; V was cut back by 3 bases and J by 5 bases. This chain's CDR3 is CASSPVQGARTEAFF. Written as DNA, the CDR3 is TGTGCCAGCTCACCGGTACAGGGGGCGAGAACTGAAGCTTTCTTT.